This TCR beta chain was found in a study of T cells in Graves' hyperthyroidism and ophthalmopathy. Study context: Before any treatment, at initial diagnosis, peripheral blood was collected.

In its sample, this clonotype was seen many times. Its matching antigen is unknown. Amplification yielded TCR beta CDR3 regions, with RNA transcripts as the source. The TCR CDR3 was amplified in a first-round RT-PCR using the HTBI primer set. A single record per CDR3 protein comes from TCRdb applying MiXCR to the multiplex PCR reads. Here the sample spans 300,000 or so distinct CDR3 sequences, over 15% being singletons. General observations from the study: Most thyroid-expanded clonotypes above 0.001 were also found in blood. It was a median around 6 months before onset that the model predicted ophthalmopathy.

It was 8 to 10 ml of fresh peripheral blood that supplied the PBMCs. The V segment lost 5 bases and the J segment 7 bases; nucleotides outside the gene matches: 17. The germline V gene has CDR1 SGHKS and CDR2 YYEKEE (reference sequence). CDR3 length equals 17 residues. The TCR comes from a woman aged 60-75 years with Graves' ophthalmopathy. The sample taken for sequencing was blood. The chain has TRBV5-5 and TRBJ2-1; 8 bases map to TRBD1. Written as DNA, the CDR3 is TGTGCCAGCAGGCACGGGACAGGACGGACAGATTGGAATGAGCAGTTCTTC. Residues: CASRHGTGRTDWNEQFF.